These 19 T cell receptor beta chains share one sample of origin, sequenced in a study of identical twins. A single record per CDR3 protein comes from TCRdb applying MiXCR to the 5' RACE reads. The table has roughly 1.6 million distinct CDR3 sequences, around 33% seen once. Sequencing input: cord blood. These receptors were obtained from a newborn girl in good health.

This clonotype was detected only a few times. The chain joins TRBV11-1 to TRBJ2-7; D possibly uses TRBD1 or TRBD2 (5 bases each). CDR1 and CDR2 from the germline V gene are SGHAT and FQDESV (reference sequence). The length of the CDR3 is 17 residues. V was clipped by 0 bases and J by 0 bases, with 15 bases between them. The CDR3 bases are TGTGCCAGCAGCTTAGCGATCGGGACCCTGAGCTCCTACGAGCAGTACTTC. It codes for CASSLAIGTLSSYEQYF.

This rearrangement joins TRBV12-3 or TRBV12-4 to TRBJ2-3; no reliable D call. The CDR3 runs 12 residues. Trimming took 5 bases from V and 7 from J, leaving 10 bases between them. The CDR3 coding sequence is TGTGCCAGCAGTCCAAAAACAAATACGCAGTATTTT. This encodes CASSPKTNTQYF.

There are a few counts of this clonotype. The rearrangement joins TRBV20-1 to TRBJ2-5, with 7 bases fitting TRBD1. The germline CDR1 and CDR2 sequences are DFQATT and SNEGSKA (reference sequence). Trimming cost V 8 bases and J 11 bases; bases outside gene matches: 5. This CDR3 has 9 amino acids. CDR3 sequence reads: CSYRGEQYF. The CDR3 nucleotides are TGCAGTTACAGGGGTGAGCAGTACTTC.

This clonotype has only a few counts. V gene TRBV7-2 combines with J gene TRBJ1-4, with a weak D call TRBD1 (5 bases). CDR1 and CDR2 (germline): SGHTA, FQGNSA. V was shortened by 1 base and J by 16 bases, with 16 bases between the two germline ends. The CDR3 totals 13 residues. CDR3 nucleotides: TGTGCCAGCAGCTTAGGGTTAATGGACAATAGGTTTTTT. It yields the protein CASSLGLMDNRFF.

The CDR3 DNA follows: TGCAGTGTTTCTAGCGGGGTGTACAATGAGCAGTTCTTC. Its translation is CSVSSGVYNEQFF. The chain combines TRBV20-1 with TRBJ2-1; TRBD2 matches 9 bases. The V gene end was trimmed by 7 bases and the J gene end by 4 bases; junction bases not matched to a gene: 5. CDR3 length equals 13 residues. CDR1 is DFQATT, CDR2 SNEGSKA, per germline (reference sequence).

The table lists this clonotype with a few counts. This sequence joins TRBV4-1 and TRBJ1-2, with TRBD1 identical over 9 bases. This CDR3 is 19 amino acids long. Germline V gene sequence: CDR1 MGHRA, CDR2 YSYEKL. V lost 3 bases to trimming and J lost 5 bases; unmatched junction nucleotides: 19. DNA of the CDR3: TGCGCCAGCAGCCACCAAGCATCCAGGGACAGGGAGGGATATTATGGCTACACCTTC. This sequence encodes CASSHQASRDREGYYGYTF.

This clonotype was detected many times. The chain uses TRBV15 and TRBJ2-7; TRBD2 matches 8 bases. The CDR3 length is 16 residues. V lost 0 bases and J lost 5; bases outside the gene matches: 9. The germline V gene has CDR1 LNHNV and CDR2 YYDKDF (reference sequence). In DNA, the CDR3 is TGTGCCACCAGCAGAGATTATAGCGGGAACGGACACGAGCAGTACTTC. This sequence encodes CATSRDYSGNGHEQYF.

This clonotype was seen more than once but under ten times. The rearrangement links TRBV6-5 to TRBJ2-3; perhaps TRBD2 as D (6 bases). The length of the CDR3 is 11 residues. V gave up 7 bases and J gave up 10 bases, with 12 bases separating them. Germline CDR1 and CDR2: MNHEY and SVGAGI. As DNA, the CDR3 is TGTGCCAGCATGACGGGAGTTGCGCAGTATTTT. This translates into CASMTGVAQYF.

This chain joins TRBV24-1 and TRBJ2-1; D gene unclear. Trimming cost V 3 bases and J 10 bases, with 6 bases left between them. From germline, CDR1 is KGHDR and CDR2 SFDVKD. The CDR3 is 11 residues long. The CDR3 is CATSDSKEQFF. The CDR3 DNA is TGTGCCACCAGTGATAGCAAAGAGCAGTTCTTC.

The chain combines TRBV5-6 with TRBJ2-7; D ambiguous. The CDR3 loop spans 15 amino acids. Trimming removed 4 bases at V and 3 bases at J, with 17 bases between. The germline CDR1 and CDR2 sequences are SGHDT and YYEEEE. CDR3 loop: CASSPIEPQDYEQYF. In DNA, the CDR3 is TGTGCCAGCAGCCCCATCGAACCTCAGGACTACGAGCAGTACTTC.

The chain carries TRBV7-2 and TRBJ2-7, with 9 bases fitting TRBD1. The CDR3 consists of 16 residues. V lost 7 bases to trimming and J lost 1 base; unmatched junction nucleotides: 11. Germline CDR1 SGHTA, CDR2 FQGNSA. Here the CDR3 DNA reads TGTGCCAGCACCCTCGCGGCCGGGACAGGGTCCTACGAGCAGTACTTC. Amino acids: CASTLAAGTGSYEQYF. Based on the CDR3 plus reference TRBV7-2 and TRBJ2-7, the full variable domain is GAGVSQSPSNKVTEKGKDVELRCDPISGHTALYWYRQSLGQGLEFLIYFQGNSAPDKSGLPSDRFSAERTGGSVSTLTIQRTQQEDSAVYLCASTLAAGTGSYEQYFGPGTRLTVT.

In its sample, this clonotype was seen many times. The gene calls are TRBV12-3 or TRBV12-4 and TRBJ1-5; TRBD1 matches 8 bases. The CDR3 totals 14 residues. V lost 3 bases to trimming and J lost 5 bases; unmatched junction nucleotides: 3. In DNA, the CDR3 is TGTGCCAGCAGTTTGGGACAGGCCTATCAGCCCCAGCATTTT. Protein product: CASSLGQAYQPQHF.

The table lists this clonotype with a few counts. CDR3 bases: TGTGCCAGCAGTTTATTTATCCCCACGAGCCCCAGGGAGACCCAGTACTTC. Protein product: CASSLFIPTSPRETQYF. J is TRBJ2-5 and V is TRBV27; D unclear. This CDR3 comprises 17 residues. Germline loops: CDR1 MNHEY, CDR2 SMNVEV (reference sequence). The germline V and J ends were trimmed by 1 base and 5 bases, with 20 bases remaining between them.

This clonotype was found a few times. The chain recombines TRBV6-5 with TRBJ1-2; D is unresolved. Germline CDR1 reads MNHEY; CDR2 reads SVGAGI. V was trimmed by 1 base and J by 6 bases, leaving 6 bases between them. This CDR3 contains 12 residues. The CDR3 DNA reads as TGTGCCAGCAGTTACTTCGGTGATGGCTACACCTTC. Translation: CASSYFGDGYTF.

The chain carries TRBV5-1 and TRBJ2-7, with TRBD2 identical over 12 bases. Trimming cost V 4 bases and J 5 bases; bases outside gene matches: 7. The CDR3 is 15 amino acids. Per germline, CDR1 SGHRS and CDR2 YFSETQ. The CDR3 is CASSRLAGAAHEQYF. The DNA for the CDR3 is TGCGCCAGCAGCCGACTAGCGGGGGCCGCCCACGAGCAGTACTTC.

This rearrangement joins TRBV4-2 to TRBJ2-5, with 8 bases aligning to TRBD2. CDR3 length: 15 amino acids. Trimming cost V 1 base and J 11 bases; bases outside gene matches: 12. Germline loops: CDR1 LGHNA, CDR2 YNFKEQ. CDR3 loop: CASSQAGGPPKVQYF. As DNA, the CDR3 is TGTGCCAGCAGCCAAGCGGGAGGGCCACCGAAGGTGCAGTACTTC.

The chain links TRBV9 to TRBJ2-1; D ambiguous. This CDR3 is 14 amino acids long. Looked up from germline, CDR1 is SGDLS and CDR2 is YYNGEE. V lost 0 bases and J 9 bases, leaving 13 bases between the germline ends. CDR3 region: CASSVDPFTAEQFF. DNA for the CDR3: TGTGCCAGCAGCGTAGATCCTTTTACCGCTGAGCAGTTCTTC. The full variable domain, completed using reference TRBV9 and TRBJ2-1, is DSGVTQTPKHLITATGQRVTLRCSPRSGDLSVYWYQQSLDQGLQFLIQYYNGEERAKGNILERFSAQQFPDLHSELNLSSLELGDSALYFCASSVDPFTAEQFFGPGTRLTVL.

The chain uses TRBV15 and TRBJ2-5; 10 nucleotides match TRBD2. Germline V CDR1 and CDR2: LNHNV, YYDKDF (reference sequence). This CDR3 comprises 16 residues. Germline trimming cut 1 base from V and 4 bases from J; bases unmatched to any gene: 6. CDR3 bases: TGTGCCACCAGCAGAGGGCTAGCGGGAGACTCAGAGACCCAGTACTTC. This encodes CATSRGLAGDSETQYF.

The V and J genes are TRBV4-1 and TRBJ2-1; D may be TRBD1 or TRBD2 (5 bases each). In germline, CDR1 is MGHRA, CDR2 YSYEKL. The V gene lost 1 base and the J gene lost 7 bases, with 20 bases spanning the gap. The CDR3 has 17 amino acids. The CDR3 here is CASSQGRARGRYNEQFF. The CDR3 bases are TGCGCCAGCAGCCAAGGAAGGGCGAGGGGCCGGTATAATGAGCAGTTCTTC.